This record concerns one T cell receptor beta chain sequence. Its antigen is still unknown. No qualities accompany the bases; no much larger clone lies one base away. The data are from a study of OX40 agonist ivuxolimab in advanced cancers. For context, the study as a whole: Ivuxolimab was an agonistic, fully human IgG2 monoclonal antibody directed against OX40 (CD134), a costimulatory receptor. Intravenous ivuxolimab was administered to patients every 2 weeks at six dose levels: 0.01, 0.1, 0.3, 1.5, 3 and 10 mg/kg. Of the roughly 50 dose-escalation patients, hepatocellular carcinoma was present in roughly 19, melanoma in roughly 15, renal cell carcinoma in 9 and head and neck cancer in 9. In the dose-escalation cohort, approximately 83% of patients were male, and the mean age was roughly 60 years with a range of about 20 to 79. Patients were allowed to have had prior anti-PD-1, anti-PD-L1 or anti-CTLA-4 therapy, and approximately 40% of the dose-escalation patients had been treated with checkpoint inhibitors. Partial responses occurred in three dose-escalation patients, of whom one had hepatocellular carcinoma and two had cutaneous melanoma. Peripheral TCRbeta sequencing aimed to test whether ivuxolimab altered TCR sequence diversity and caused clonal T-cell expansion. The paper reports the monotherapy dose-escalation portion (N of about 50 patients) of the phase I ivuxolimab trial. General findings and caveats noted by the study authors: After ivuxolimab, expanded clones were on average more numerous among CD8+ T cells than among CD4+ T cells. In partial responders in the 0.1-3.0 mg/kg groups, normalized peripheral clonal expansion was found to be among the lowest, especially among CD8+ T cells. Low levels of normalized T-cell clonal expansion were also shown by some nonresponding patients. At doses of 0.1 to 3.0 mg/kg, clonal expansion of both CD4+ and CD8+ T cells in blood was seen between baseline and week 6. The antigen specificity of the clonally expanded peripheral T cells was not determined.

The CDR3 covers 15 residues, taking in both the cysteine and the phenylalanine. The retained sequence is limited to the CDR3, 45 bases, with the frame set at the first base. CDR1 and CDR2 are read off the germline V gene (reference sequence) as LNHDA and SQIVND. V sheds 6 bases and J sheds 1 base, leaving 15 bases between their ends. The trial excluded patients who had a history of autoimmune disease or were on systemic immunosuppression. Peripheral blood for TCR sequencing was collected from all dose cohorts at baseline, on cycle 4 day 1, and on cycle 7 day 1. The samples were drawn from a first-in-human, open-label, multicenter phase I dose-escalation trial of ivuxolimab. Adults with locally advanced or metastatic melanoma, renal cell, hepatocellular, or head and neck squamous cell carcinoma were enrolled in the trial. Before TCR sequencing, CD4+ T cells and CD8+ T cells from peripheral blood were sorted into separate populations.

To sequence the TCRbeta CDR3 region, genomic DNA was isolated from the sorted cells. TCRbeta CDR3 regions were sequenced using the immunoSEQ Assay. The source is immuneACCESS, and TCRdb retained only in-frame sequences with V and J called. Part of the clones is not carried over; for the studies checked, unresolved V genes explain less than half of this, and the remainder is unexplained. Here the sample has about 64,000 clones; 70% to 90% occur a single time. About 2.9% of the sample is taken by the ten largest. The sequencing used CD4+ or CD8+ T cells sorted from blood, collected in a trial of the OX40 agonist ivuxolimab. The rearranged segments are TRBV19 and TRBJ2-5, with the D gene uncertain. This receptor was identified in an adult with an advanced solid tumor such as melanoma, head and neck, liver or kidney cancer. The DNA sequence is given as TGTGCCAGTAGCCTAAGTAGGAGATTCCAAGAGACCCAGTACTTC. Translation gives CASSLSRRFQETQYF.